The T cell receptor (beta chain) under discussion was sequenced for a study of identical twins (TCRdb year 2016). General notes on the study: The study deep-sequenced TCR alpha and beta repertoires from monozygotic twins, unrelated adults of various ages and cord blood to test whether fetal clonotypes persist. To rule out contamination, replicate twin experiments were performed at different times with different library preparation protocols.

From the cysteine up to the phenylalanine, the CDR3 has a length of 13 residues. Only CDR3 DNA is held: 39 bases, read in frame from base 1. V drops 5 bases and J drops 9 bases, leaving 15 bases in between. CDR1 is given as SGHRS and CDR2 as YFSETQ, both from the germline V gene. Only healthy Caucasian donors were included. Three pairs of female monozygotic twins, all aged 18 to 29 years, made up the twin cohort. Miltenyi CD45RO+ enrichment and human naive T-cell isolation kits were used to isolate memory (CD45RO+) and naive T cells from PBMC. Library generation was performed with 5' RACE. TCRdb records Illumina HiSeq 2000 as the sequencer. A universal primer binding site was added through template switching, and the final cDNA carried a unique molecular identifier so that TCR cDNA molecules could be counted accurately. Specific primers in the conserved constant-segment region were used to synthesize first-strand cDNA for TCR alpha and beta chains. Each cDNA library was double barcoded, with a SMART-Mk sample barcode plus Illumina barcodes, to control for contamination. TruSeq adapter sequences along with Illumina sample barcodes were introduced in two successive PCR steps. The TCR alpha and beta cDNA libraries were sequenced on the Illumina HiSeq platform using custom primers. Per the authors' processing: MiGEC was used to process raw reads and extract unique molecular identifiers, and MiXCR was used to find CDR3 positions. Recombination models were inferred per individual with the repgenHMM and IGoR tools using an EM algorithm. Shared clonotypes were analyzed with the tcR package in R, and sharing was normalized by the product of cloneset sizes. Out-of-frame nonproductive sequences were analyzed to study raw recombination free of thymic and clonal selection effects. TCRdb reworked the public reads: Q25 trimming with fastp, MiXCR clone assembly, productive beta chains retained. Each entry merges the rows of one CDR3 protein and shows their most common DNA and genes. Clone size and V and J calls follow TCRdb, not the original study. Present in this sample are fewer than 250,000 distinct CDR3 sequences, approximately 8.3% of which were seen just once. The ten biggest clones cover about 2% of the sample.

This clonotype was picked up many times. The clone's antigen remains unknown. Base quality data are lacking; no much larger clone is found one base away. Study-wide conclusions, independent of this receptor: Abundant cord blood beta clonotypes carried fewer insertions; young adult naive repertoires showed a weaker similar trend, while memory repertoires showed none. Zero-insertion analyses could be partly confounded by invariant T cells such as MAIT and iNKT, though diverse VJ usage argued against such confounding for most clonotypes. The excess sharing between twins in beta out-of-frame sequences was weaker because fewer shared sequences reduced the signal-to-noise ratio. In monozygotic twins, out-of-frame TCR alpha sharing was systematically underestimated by recombination models, although the models agreed with sharing between unrelated individuals. Because the same donors could not be followed over many years, the conclusions relied on cross-sectional statistical analysis. Compared with coincidental sharing between unrelated individuals, an excess of low generation-probability sequences was observed among out-of-frame TCR alpha sequences shared between twins.

Another study also made use of these data, one on yellow fever vaccine responses in identical twins. Per the second study: According to the authors, the vaccine-induced T cell response in identical twins seemed to be partly convergent and partly specific to each individual. In the study, vaccine-responding T cell clones were precisely tracked in identical twins.

This receptor was obtained from a woman aged 18-30 years in good health. The rearrangement combines TRBV5-1 with TRBJ2-1; matching of 6 bases hints at TRBD1 as the D gene. The source material was memory (CD45RO+) T cells sorted from blood. The cell subset or site label, as the study defines it: CD45RO+ enriched T cells. The nucleotides are TGCGCCAGCAGAGCGGACAGTCTCAGTGAGCAGTTCTTC. The translation is CASRADSLSEQFF.